This T cell receptor beta chain originates from a study of breast tumors, draining lymph nodes, adjacent tissues (dated by TCRdb to the mid-2010s). For the wider study: The study compared TCR beta repertoires across tumor, adjacent nontumor tissue and axillary lymph nodes from breast cancer patients. In human breast cancer, the study set out to assess how tumor, surrounding tissue and draining lymph node repertoires relate to one another and whether T cells might be exchanged between them. General findings and caveats noted by the study authors: In luminal-like breast cancer, tumor and nontumor tissue repertoires resembled each other significantly more than in basal-like breast cancer. The data were considered consistent with the idea that most tumor T cells come from the lymph node and then expand in tumor tissue. Tumor T-cell repertoires showed less diversity than lymph node repertoires and more diversity than nontumor tissue repertoires, and tumor T-cell repertoires showed preferential V and J gene usage. Rather than being directly demonstrated, the conclusion that tumor T cells originate in lymph nodes was presented as consistent with a hypothesis.

As regards this clonotype: Its antigen is not yet known. No quality values exist for individual bases; no much larger clone is one base distant.

The axillary draining lymph nodes of breast cancer patients were the source of the lymph node samples. In the germline V gene (reference sequence), CDR1 corresponds to DFQATT and CDR2 to SNEGSKA. V and J are trimmed by 5 bases and 11 bases, and the gene matches miss 8 bases of the junction. The CDR3 holds 13 amino acids from the cysteine to the phenylalanine. Only the CDR3 region is kept as DNA, spanning 39 bases read in frame from base 1. Sequencing instrument: Illumina HiSeq 2000. TCR beta chain libraries were generated by multiplex PCR amplification. The amplified TCR beta chain products were analyzed by high-throughput sequencing. In-frame beta chains were kept once TCRdb had trimmed the public reads at Q25 with fastp and called clones with MiXCR. All rows with the same CDR3 protein become a single entry with the most common DNA and genes. In this sample the table shows about 230,000 distinct CDR3 sequences, 32% of which occur a single time. Over 1.1% of the sample is held by the ten biggest clonotypes.

This TCR was sampled from a female donor with breast cancer. Some clones in this sample may be carry-over from other donors' samples. Sample: axillary lymph node tissue. The rearranged segments are TRBV20-1 and TRBJ2-3; 12 junctional bases match TRBD2. The nucleotides are TGCAGTGCTCGACTAGCGGGAGAGGATGAGCAGTATTTT. The resulting protein is CSARLAGEDEQYF.